These 3 T cell receptor beta chains share one sample of origin, sequenced in a study of CD8+ T cells in alopecia areata (dated by TCRdb to the late 2010s). The sample's time point label, in plain terms: 24 weeks on oral tofacitinib. This sample's treatment or condition label indicates: oral pan-JAK inhibitor, 5-10 mg twice daily. Receptor amplification or capture employed the immunoSEQ multiplex PCR assay. RNA was extracted from all samples and reverse transcribed into cDNA as template for TCR sequencing. What TCRdb holds here is the immuneACCESS table cut down to in-frame rearrangements. Part of the clones is not present; checked against another copy, under half of the missing clones reflect an unresolved V gene, and the others are unexplained. In all, the sample holds around 100,000 clones, and roughly 50% of those were seen once. The ten largest account for 9.5% to 15% of the sample. The source was CD8+ T cells sorted from blood, collected at week 24, from a patient treated with tofacitinib. These TCRs come from a human donor with alopecia areata.

About this clone itself: Other DNA sequences within the sample encode an identical CDR3. The V and J genes are TRBV27 and TRBJ2-3; D not resolved. Germline-derived CDR1 and CDR2 are MNHEY and SMNVEV (reference sequence). The germline V and J ends were trimmed by 0 bases and 0 bases, with 1 base remaining between them. CDR3 size: 13 residues. In nucleotides, the CDR3 is TGTGCCAGCAGTTTATCGAGCACAGATACGCAGTATTTT. It translates to CASSLSSTDTQYF.

The chain has TRBV13 and TRBJ2-7, with 7 bases matching TRBD1. This CDR3 contains 12 residues. Trimming took 5 bases from V and 3 from J; bases not matched to a gene: 1. Germline CDR1 reads PRHDT; CDR2 reads FYEKMQ (reference sequence). CDR3 nucleotides: TGTGCCAGCAGCGGGGACAGCTACGAGCAGTACTTC. Translating gives CASSGDSYEQYF.

This chain connects TRBV5-6 to TRBJ1-1; D may be TRBD1 (6 bases). The CDR3 length is 14 residues. The germline V and J ends were trimmed by 2 bases and 5 bases, with 13 bases remaining between them. Germline loops: CDR1 SGHDT, CDR2 YYEEEE. The CDR3 DNA reads TGTGCCAGCAGCTTCGCGGGGGCGAGAACTGAAGCTTTCTTT. This gives the protein CASSFAGARTEAFF. The variable domain in full, with the rest retrieved from reference TRBV5-6 and TRBJ1-1, is DAGVTQSPTHLIKTRGQQVTLRCSPKSGHDTVSWYQQALGQGPQFIFQYYEEEERQRGNFPDRFSGHQFPNYSSELNVNALLLGDSALYLCASSFAGARTEAFFGQGTRLTVV.